The sequence of this TCR beta chain was determined in a study of PD-L1 blockade in urothelial cancer. As for the study in general: Study patients had been treated with 0 to 3 previous chemotherapy regimens.

The protocol was immunoSEQ multiplex PCR, while the TCRdb copy is restricted to in-frame clones and leaves out a portion. Of 86,000 or so clones in the sample, more than 75% were seen once. Time point indicated: pretreatment peripheral blood. Specimen: PBMCs, collected around atezolizumab (anti-PD-L1) treatment. This receptor was obtained from a man aged 60 to 69 with urothelial cancer.

This CDR3 reads CAWSMTGNYGYTF. In DNA form, the CDR3 reads TGTGCCTGGAGTATGACGGGGAACTATGGCTACACCTTC. The genes are TRBV30 and TRBJ1-2, with D unclear. CDR3 length: 13 amino acids. V lost 2 bases and J lost 2, with 9 bases in between. Germline-derived CDR1 and CDR2 are GTSNPN and SVGIG (reference sequence).